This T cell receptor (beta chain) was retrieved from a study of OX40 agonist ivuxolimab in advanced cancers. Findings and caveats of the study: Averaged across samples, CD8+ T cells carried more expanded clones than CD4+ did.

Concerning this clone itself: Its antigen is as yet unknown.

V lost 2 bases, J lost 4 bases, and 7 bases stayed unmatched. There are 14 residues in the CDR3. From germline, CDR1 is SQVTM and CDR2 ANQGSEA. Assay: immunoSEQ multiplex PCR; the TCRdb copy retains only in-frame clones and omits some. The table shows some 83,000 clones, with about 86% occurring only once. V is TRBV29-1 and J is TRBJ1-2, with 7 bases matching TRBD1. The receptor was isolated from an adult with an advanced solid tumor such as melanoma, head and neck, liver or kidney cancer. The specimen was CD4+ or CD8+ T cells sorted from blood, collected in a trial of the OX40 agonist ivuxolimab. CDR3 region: CSVEQDRPFYGYTF. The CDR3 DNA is TGCAGCGTTGAACAGGACAGGCCCTTCTATGGCTACACCTTC. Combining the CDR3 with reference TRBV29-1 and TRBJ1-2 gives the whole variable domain SAVISQKPSRDICQRGTSLTIQCQVDSQVTMMFWYRQQPGQSLTLIATANQGSEATYESGFVIDKFPISRPNLTFSTLTVSNMSPEDSSIYLCSVEQDRPFYGYTFGSGTRLTVV.